This T cell receptor (beta chain) was observed in a study of CD8 T cells in ankylosing spondylitis. Study conclusions and caveats: Disease-linked clones reportedly showed significant enrichment in matched ankylosing spondylitis synovial fluid. The study identified a TCR beta motif of several highly homologous variants that appeared characteristic of ankylosing spondylitis blood.

This clonotype was counted between two and nine times. No antigen is known for it. Preparation of TCR beta libraries was done by quantitative 5'-RACE with molecular barcodes. Each CDR3 protein is one row after TCRdb ran MiXCR on the 5' RACE reads. The repertoire holds about 220,000 distinct CDR3 sequences, roughly 6.6% seen once, with 13% to 15% in the top ten. Germline V gives CDR1 SGHAT, CDR2 FQNNGV. Trimming removed 1 base from V and 5 bases from J; junction bases left unmatched: 3. The CDR3 sequence is 14 residues long. The sequence came from a male donor with ankylosing spondylitis. The J gene is TRBJ2-7, the V gene TRBV11-2; 9 bases are a match to TRBD2. Material for sequencing was blood, either unsorted or a sorted T cell fraction (not recorded which). DNA of the CDR3: TGTGCCAGCAGCTTAGTAGCGGGAGAGCACGAGCAGTACTTC. As protein: CASSLVAGEHEQYF.